The next 30 T cell receptor beta chains were all read from a single sample in a study of blood T cell repertoires in COVID-19. Repertoires were generated with immunoSEQ multiplex PCR, while TCRdb's copy carries only in-frame clones and drops some. The sample lists about 16,000 clones; roughly 82% were seen once. Sequencing was carried out using peripheral blood. All receptors derive from a woman in her seventies with active COVID-19.

The V and J genes are TRBV10-3 and TRBJ1-2, with 7 bases aligning to TRBD1. CDR1 is ENHRY and CDR2 is SYGVKD in the germline V gene. The CDR3 loop spans 13 amino acids. The V segment lost 5 bases and the J segment 7 bases; nucleotides outside the gene matches: 7. The CDR3 reads CAISPDRETGYTF. The CDR3 DNA reads TGTGCCATCAGTCCCGACAGGGAGACTGGCTACACCTTC.

The chain uses TRBV9 and TRBJ2-2; D may be TRBD2 (6 bases). The CDR3 runs 16 residues. V was cut by 5 bases and J by 3 bases, with 17 bases left in between. Germline V lookup: CDR1 SGDLS, CDR2 YYNGEE. CDR3 residues: CASSDGGQEHTGELFF. The DNA for the CDR3 is TGTGCCAGCAGTGACGGGGGTCAAGAGCACACCGGGGAGCTGTTTTTT.

The table lists this clone with a count of one. The V and J genes are TRBV6-6 and TRBJ2-7; D unclear. CDR1 and CDR2 from the germline V gene are MNHNY and SVGAGI (reference sequence). The CDR3 length is 14 residues. Trimming stripped 7 bases from V and 2 bases from J, with 15 bases between. CDR3 in DNA: TGTGCCAGCATGACACTCCTTCAAACCTACGAGCAGTACTTC. This gives the protein CASMTLLQTYEQYF.

The count of this clone is one. The chain employs TRBV18 and TRBJ2-3; 8 bases line up with TRBD1. The CDR3 runs to 15 residues. Germline V CDR1 and CDR2: KGHSH, LQKENI. V shed 3 bases and J 0 bases; nucleotides not matched to a gene: 2. In DNA, the CDR3 is TGTGCCAGCTCACCCCGACAGGGGAGCACAGATACGCAGTATTTT. Translation gives CASSPRQGSTDTQYF.

This sequence joins TRBV9 and TRBJ1-3; D might be TRBD1 (5 bases). The CDR3 extends over 15 amino acids. The V and J ends lost 0 bases and 6 bases respectively, with 13 bases between them. The germline gives CDR1 SGDLS, CDR2 YYNGEE. The chain's CDR3 is CASSVDAGLINTIYF. The CDR3 DNA reads TGTGCCAGCAGCGTAGACGCAGGGTTGATAAACACCATATATTTT.

The chain employs TRBV7-2 and TRBJ2-4, with a possible D match to TRBD2 (6 bases). CDR1 and CDR2 from the germline V gene are SGHTA and FQGNSA. Between the trimmed V and J ends, which lost 4 bases and 0 bases, there was a span of 13 bases. The CDR3 is made up of 16 amino acids. The DNA for the CDR3 is TGTGCCAGCAGCTCCGTAGCGGATCTAGCCAAAAACATTCAGTACTTC. Translation gives CASSSVADLAKNIQYF.

V is TRBV19 and J is TRBJ2-6; TRBD2 aligns across 8 bases. Germline V gene sequence: CDR1 LNHDA, CDR2 SQIVND (reference sequence). V dropped 1 base and J dropped 3; count of bases not matched to a gene: 8. This CDR3 has 18 amino acids. The CDR3 protein is CASSIGSGRVDGANVLTF. The DNA of the CDR3 is TGTGCCAGTAGTATAGGGAGCGGGAGAGTGGATGGGGCCAACGTCCTGACTTTC. Looking up the rest from reference TRBV19 and TRBJ2-6 gives the full variable domain: DGGITQSPKYLFRKEGQNVTLSCEQNLNHDAMYWYRQDPGQGLRLIYYSQIVNDFQKGDIAEGYSVSREKKESFPLTVTSAQKNPTAFYLCASSIGSGRVDGANVLTFGAGSRLTVL.

This chain joins TRBV7-9 and TRBJ2-1; D remains unclear. The V end was cut by 5 bases, the J end by 1 base, with 15 bases between. The CDR3 is 16 residues long. Germline V gene sequence: CDR1 SEHNR, CDR2 FQNEAQ (reference sequence). As DNA, the CDR3 is TGTGCCAGCAGCCCCCCCCCAGGTCCTTCCTACAATGAGCAGTTCTTC. It yields the protein CASSPPPGPSYNEQFF.

The chain has TRBV5-1 and TRBJ1-4, with 12 positions matching TRBD1. Looked up from germline, CDR1 is SGHRS and CDR2 is YFSETQ. J lost 8 bases, V lost 4 bases, and 6 bases had no gene match. The CDR3 totals 15 residues. The DNA of the CDR3 is TGCGCCAGCAGCATGGGACAGGGGGCGTACGAAAAACTGTTTTTT. The encoded protein is CASSMGQGAYEKLFF.

This chain uses TRBV4-1 with TRBJ2-7; TRBD2 aligns across 7 bases. The CDR3 runs 18 residues. Losses at the gene ends were 1 base for V and 7 bases for J; bases not matched to a gene: 19. CDR1 and CDR2 (germline): MGHRA, YSYEKL. CDR3 protein: CASSQATLADYSTLEQYF. The CDR3 coding sequence is TGCGCCAGCAGCCAAGCCACCCTAGCGGACTACTCTACGTTGGAGCAGTACTTC.

This chain uses TRBV5-4 with TRBJ2-2; a possible D gene is TRBD2 (7 bases). Germline V CDR1 and CDR2: SGHNT, YYREEE (reference sequence). CDR3 length: 15 amino acids. Trimming took off 5 bases at V and 2 bases at J, with 13 bases between the two ends. CDR3 DNA: TGTGCCAGCAGTTGGGGGGGGCCCAACACCGGGGAGCTGTTTTTT. Amino acid sequence: CASSWGGPNTGELFF.

This chain links TRBV19 with TRBJ1-4, with a possible D match to TRBD1 (5 bases). Deletions cut 3 bases from V and 4 bases from J, with 9 bases between. CDR1 is LNHDA and CDR2 is SQIVND in the germline V gene (reference sequence). The CDR3 extends over 14 amino acids. The CDR3: CASSIVRDNEKLFF. As DNA, the CDR3 is TGTGCCAGTAGTATCGTCAGGGATAATGAAAAACTGTTTTTT.

This chain links TRBV7-9 with TRBJ2-3; D gene unclear. The CDR3 is made up of 14 amino acids. V lost 2 bases and J lost 6, with 12 bases in between. Germline loops: CDR1 SEHNR, CDR2 FQNEAQ (reference sequence). CDR3 DNA: TGTGCCAGCAGCTTAATCAGCGTAAGGGATACGCAGTATTTT. Its translation: CASSLISVRDTQYF.

The chain uses TRBV24-1 and TRBJ1-1, with 12 bases matching TRBD1. CDR1 is KGHDR, CDR2 SFDVKD, per germline. The CDR3 extends over 14 amino acids. The ends lost 4 bases at V and 11 bases at J; junction bases unmatched: 7. For the CDR3, the DNA is TGTGCCACCAGTGAGACCGGGACAGGGGGCTGGGCTTTCTTT. Translation gives CATSETGTGGWAFF.

This chain joins TRBV9 and TRBJ2-1; maybe TRBD1 (6 bases). The CDR3 runs 14 residues. V was pared by 7 bases and J by 3 bases, with 14 bases between. Germline V CDR1 and CDR2: SGDLS, YYNGEE. The CDR3 DNA follows: TGTGCCAGCGGTGGGGGCGACCTCTACAATGAGCAGTTCTTC. Translation: CASGGGDLYNEQFF.

The gene calls are TRBV3-1 (or the pseudogene TRBV3-2) and TRBJ2-7, with D possibly being TRBD1 (6 bases). Germline V lookup: CDR1 LGHDT, CDR2 YNNKEL (reference sequence). This CDR3 has 14 residues. The V and J ends lost 4 bases and 7 bases respectively, with 17 bases between them. In nucleotides, the CDR3 is TGTGCCAGCAGCCCCGCACCCAGGGGATGGGAGCAGTACTTC. Its protein is CASSPAPRGWEQYF.

The genes are TRBV5-1 and TRBJ1-5, with 10 nucleotides matching TRBD1. This CDR3 has 14 residues. In germline, CDR1 is SGHRS, CDR2 YFSETQ. V lost 4 bases, J lost 5 bases, and 3 bases stayed unmatched. The CDR3 DNA is TGCGCCAGCAGCGGCGGGACAGGGGATCAGCCCCAGCATTTT. Residues: CASSGGTGDQPQHF.

The chain uses TRBV5-6 and TRBJ1-4, with 9 bases aligning to TRBD1. V gave up 4 bases and J gave up 7 bases; unmatched junction bases: 8. CDR3 size: 15 residues. CDR1 is SGHDT and CDR2 is YYEEEE in the germline V gene. CDR3 nucleotide sequence: TGTGCCAGCAGCCTGCCGGGACAGGGTATTGAAAAACTGTTTTTT. It codes for CASSLPGQGIEKLFF.

The V call is TRBV4-1, the J call TRBJ2-7; D is unclear. CDR1 is MGHRA, CDR2 YSYEKL, per germline. The CDR3 totals 13 residues. Trimming took 2 bases from V and 6 from J, leaving 11 bases between them. This CDR3 reads CASSQTTSGEQYF. The CDR3 region has the DNA TGCGCCAGCAGCCAAACTACCTCGGGCGAGCAGTACTTC.

The V gene is TRBV7-2, the J gene TRBJ2-5; no clear D gene. Deletions cut 1 base from V and 5 bases from J, with 5 bases between. Germline V gene data show CDR1 as SGHTA and CDR2 as FQGNSA. The CDR3 consists of 12 residues. The CDR3 loop reads CASSLVHETQYF. As DNA, the CDR3 is TGTGCCAGCAGCTTAGTCCATGAGACCCAGTACTTC.

The V and J genes are TRBV5-1 and TRBJ1-2; D gene unclear. Germline V gene data show CDR1 as SGHRS and CDR2 as YFSETQ. The CDR3 length is 15 residues. V gave up 0 bases and J gave up 2 bases, with 11 bases separating them. DNA for the CDR3: TGCGCCAGCAGCTTGGGCCGAGGCAGAAACTATGGCTACACCTTC. Residues: CASSLGRGRNYGYTF.

The chain combines TRBV25-1 with TRBJ2-5; 10 bases match TRBD1. Trimming at V came to 6 bases and at J to 5 bases, leaving 9 bases not matched to a gene. The germline gives CDR1 MGHDK, CDR2 SYGVNS. This CDR3 contains 15 residues. The CDR3, as DNA: TGTGCCAGCAGGAAAGGACAGGGGGATTTCGAGACCCAGTACTTC. Translating it yields CASRKGQGDFETQYF.

The chain has TRBV29-1 and TRBJ2-1; TRBD1 matches 8 bases. From germline, CDR1 is SQVTM and CDR2 ANQGSEA. CDR3 size: 14 residues. Trimming at V came to 6 bases and at J to 8 bases, leaving 12 bases not matched to a gene. CDR3 sequence (DNA): TGCAGCGTCGATGCGACAGGGGTAGTCGATGAGCAGTTCTTC. Protein: CSVDATGVVDEQFF.

The chain has TRBV7-9 and TRBJ2-6; possible D gene TRBD1, 6 bases. CDR3 size: 16 residues. The V gene's germline CDR1 is SEHNR and CDR2 FQNEAQ (reference sequence). Trimming cost V 4 bases and J 0 bases, with 10 bases left between them. CDR3 protein: CASSYDRFSGANVLTF. The CDR3 bases are TGTGCCAGCAGCTATGACAGGTTCTCTGGGGCCAACGTCCTGACTTTC.

This clone has only a few counts. The rearrangement joins TRBV7-9 to TRBJ2-7, with a weak D call TRBD1 (6 bases). The CDR3 totals 15 residues. V lost 3 bases and J 3 bases, leaving 15 bases between the germline ends. Germline V CDR1 and CDR2: SEHNR, FQNEAQ (reference sequence). For the CDR3, the DNA is TGTGCCAGCAGCTTTCTTTCGGGACAAGACTACGAGCAGTACTTC. Its translation is CASSFLSGQDYEQYF.

The CDR3 bases are TGTGCCACCAAACTGACTAGCCAGAATACGCAGTATTTT. It codes for CATKLTSQNTQYF. The chain employs TRBV27 and TRBJ2-3, with 7 positions matching TRBD2. There are 13 residues in the CDR3. Per the germline V gene, CDR1 is MNHEY and CDR2 is SMNVEV (reference sequence). V was pared by 10 bases and J by 7 bases, with 11 bases of the junction left unmatched.

V is TRBV2 and J is TRBJ2-1; D might be TRBD2 (6 bases). Germline V gives CDR1 SNHLY, CDR2 FYNNEI. Between the trimmed V and J ends, which lost 7 bases and 10 bases, there was a span of 14 bases. The CDR3 is made up of 12 amino acids. In DNA form, the CDR3 reads TGTGCCAGCATAGGTCTAGCGAGGGAGCAGTTCTTC. This sequence encodes CASIGLAREQFF.

This CDR3 reads CASRQNPGGLYGYTF. Written as DNA, the CDR3 is TGTGCCAGCAGGCAAAACCCAGGGGGACTCTATGGCTACACCTTC. The genes are TRBV2 and TRBJ1-2; 7 nucleotides agree with TRBD1. The CDR3 is 15 residues long. The J segment lost 4 bases and the V segment lost 6 bases, leaving 11 bases of the junction unmatched. Looked up from germline, CDR1 is SNHLY and CDR2 is FYNNEI.

This clone has just a few counts. The chain is built from TRBV6-2 or TRBV6-3 and TRBJ2-7; 7 nucleotides match TRBD1. The V gene's germline CDR1 is MNHEY and CDR2 SVGEGT. With 5 bases clipped from V and 6 bases from J, the junction kept 10 bases outside the gene matches. The CDR3 spans 14 residues. CDR3 amino acids: CASSGGQVAGEQYF. For the CDR3, the DNA is TGTGCCAGCAGTGGTGGACAGGTTGCCGGCGAGCAGTACTTC.

The chain is built from TRBV29-1 and TRBJ1-2; D remains unclear. The length of the CDR3 is 11 residues. With 6 bases removed from V and 2 bases from J, the gap between germline ends came to 7 bases. Per the germline V gene, CDR1 is SQVTM and CDR2 is ANQGSEA. CDR3 coding DNA: TGCAGCGTAATTCAGAACTATGGCTACACCTTC. It specifies CSVIQNYGYTF.